A selection of T cell receptor beta chains follows, all from one sample in a study of CD8+CD57+ T cells in acquired aplastic anemia. MiXCR, run by TCRdb on the reads, gives a single entry per CDR3 protein. The sample shows some 98,000 distinct CDR3 sequences, around 68% of them seen only once. The sequenced material came from sorted CD4+, CD8+, or CD8+CD57+ T cells (not recorded which) from PBMCs. The receptors stem from a human donor with aplastic anemia. Each CDR3 is given with its conserved first and last residue. D genes are given only for firm matches. For some rows the clone size is stated as once, few or many, or as a class when expanded; others skip it.

v_gene	d_gene	abundance	j_gene	CDR3aa	CDR3nt
TRBV2	NA	NA	TRBJ2-1	CASSLIKNEQFF	TGTGCCAGCAGTTTAATCAAAAATGAGCAGTTCTTC
TRBV10-1	NA	NA	TRBJ2-5	CASSESWDGETQYF	TGCGCCAGCAGTGAGTCTTGGGACGGGGAGACCCAGTACTTC
TRBV24-1	NA	NA	TRBJ2-1	CATSAGRGAAYNEQFF	TGTGCCACCAGTGCCGGCCGGGGGGCGGCGTACAATGAGCAGTTCTTC
TRBV19	NA	NA	TRBJ2-7	CASSSVGAYEQYF	TGTGCCAGTAGTTCGGTGGGAGCCTACGAGCAGTACTTC
TRBV20-1	NA	NA	TRBJ2-4	CSGGDIQYF	TGCAGTGGCGGGGACATTCAGTACTTC
TRBV10-3	TRBD1	once	TRBJ1-1	CAISEGGVLSFF	TGTGCCATCAGTGAAGGGGGCGTCTTATCTTTCTTT
TRBV2	NA	NA	TRBJ2-5	CASKREGGYQETQYF	TGTGCCAGCAAGAGGGAAGGGGGGTACCAAGAGACCCAGTACTTC
TRBV29-1	NA	NA	TRBJ2-2	CSVQRSTGELFF	TGCAGCGTTCAACGGTCAACCGGGGAGCTGTTTTTT
TRBV20-1	NA	NA	TRBJ1-5	CSAKLGWDQPQHF	TGCAGTGCTAAGTTGGGGTGGGACCAGCCCCAGCATTTT
TRBV25-1	NA	few	TRBJ2-6	CASRNEGSSGANVLTF	TGTGCCAGCAGGAACGAAGGGAGCTCTGGGGCCAACGTCCTGACTTTC
TRBV10-2	NA	NA	TRBJ1-1	CASSESAVDWNTEAFF	TGCGCCAGCAGTGAGTCGGCAGTAGATTGGAACACTGAAGCTTTCTTT
TRBV15	TRBD1	few	TRBJ2-5	CATSIVDRAGETQYF	TGTGCCACCAGCATAGTGGACAGGGCGGGGGAGACCCAGTACTTC
TRBV10-3	NA	few	TRBJ1-2	CAISEFTRQVDYGYTF	TGTGCCATCAGTGAGTTTACACGACAGGTCGATTATGGCTACACCTTC
TRBV5-1	TRBD2	NA	TRBJ2-7	CASSFEGLFTYEQYF	TGCGCCAGCAGCTTTGAGGGACTATTTACCTACGAGCAGTACTTC
TRBV10-3	NA	NA	TRBJ2-2	CAIASVPRNTGELFF	TGTGCCATCGCTTCGGTCCCCAGGAACACCGGGGAGCTGTTTTTT
TRBV12-5	NA	NA	TRBJ2-5	CASGPAGAETQYF	TGTGCTAGTGGTCCGGCGGGGGCTGAGACCCAGTACTTC
TRBV29-1	NA	NA	TRBJ2-5	CSARGTEETQYF	TGCAGCGCTCGCGGGACGGAAGAGACCCAGTACTTC